The 22 T cell receptor beta chains presented below share a single source sample, sequenced in a study of T-cell reconstitution after alpha-beta-depleted transplantation in children. A TCRbeta library incorporating unique molecular identifiers was prepared. TCRdb reprocessed the PCR reads with MiXCR, giving one entry per CDR3 protein. The sample contains hundreds of thousands of distinct CDR3 sequences, more than 20% of which appear only once. Sequenced material: PBMCs, mostly from graft donor cells, taken 360 days after TCRalphabeta/CD19-depleted stem cell transplant. Receptor source: a female patient aged 2-10 years who had a stem cell transplant for congenital amegakaryocytic thrombocytopenia, so the T cells may come from the graft donor.

This clonotype was observed a few times. This chain connects TRBV12-3 or TRBV12-4 to TRBJ2-1; D is ambiguous. Trimming removed 6 bases from V and 3 bases from J, with 9 bases in between. The CDR3 covers 13 residues. The CDR3: CASSQLDYNEQFF. The CDR3 DNA sequence: TGTGCCAGCAGCCAGTTGGACTACAATGAGCAGTTCTTC.

The chain joins TRBV7-2 to TRBJ1-2, with 11 positions matching TRBD1. V dropped 3 bases and J dropped 8; count of bases not matched to a gene: 5. CDR3 length equals 14 residues. CDR1 is SGHTA and CDR2 is FQGNSA in the germline V gene. CDR3 residues: CASSFGQGAEGYTF. The DNA of the CDR3 is TGTGCCAGCAGCTTCGGACAGGGGGCGGAGGGCTACACCTTC.

This clonotype was seen a handful of times. This rearrangement joins TRBV15 to TRBJ2-5; no definite D call. CDR1 and CDR2 (germline): LNHNV, YYDKDF (reference sequence). Trimming removed 1 base from V and 5 bases from J, with 11 bases in between. The length of the CDR3 is 14 residues. CDR3 DNA sequence: TGTGCCACCAGCAGAGGAGGCACTGGGGAGACCCAGTACTTC. This sequence encodes CATSRGGTGETQYF.

The V gene is TRBV5-1, the J gene TRBJ1-3; D not certain. The CDR3 is 14 residues long. Germline values: CDR1 SGHRS, CDR2 YFSETQ. V was pared by 0 bases and J by 4 bases, with 8 bases between. The CDR3 sequence: CASSLVGIGNTIYF. The CDR3 DNA reads as TGCGCCAGCAGCTTGGTCGGGATCGGAAACACCATATATTTT.

This chain links TRBV2 with TRBJ1-5; no definite D call. This CDR3 has 13 residues. From germline, CDR1 is SNHLY and CDR2 FYNNEI. V lost 6 bases and J lost 5, with 11 bases in between. This CDR3 reads CASSPDGDQPQHF. The CDR3 bases are TGTGCCAGCAGCCCCGACGGGGATCAGCCCCAGCATTTT.

This clonotype was seen only a few times. The rearrangement joins TRBV13 to TRBJ2-4, with D possibly being TRBD2 (6 bases). Trimming took off 5 bases at V and 0 bases at J, with 11 bases between the two ends. Germline-derived CDR1 and CDR2 are PRHDT and FYEKMQ (reference sequence). CDR3 length: 15 amino acids. CDR3 region: CASSLTGVAKNIQYF. CDR3 bases: TGTGCCAGCAGCCTAACGGGAGTAGCCAAAAACATTCAGTACTTC.

The chain combines TRBV20-1 with TRBJ2-5, with 8 bases identical to TRBD2. CDR3 length: 14 residues. Trimming removed 5 bases from V and 6 bases from J; junction bases left unmatched: 11. The germline V gene has CDR1 DFQATT and CDR2 SNEGSKA (reference sequence). The CDR3 is CSALLTGGPKTQYF. The CDR3 DNA sequence: TGCAGTGCTCTACTTACGGGGGGGCCGAAGACCCAGTACTTC.

In its sample, this clonotype was seen many times. V is TRBV4-1 and J is TRBJ2-7, with TRBD2 as a possible D gene (5 bases). This CDR3 is built from 15 residues. V was shortened by 3 bases and J by 2 bases, with 14 bases between the two germline ends. The germline V gene encodes CDR1 MGHRA and CDR2 YSYEKL. The CDR3 sequence: CASSQQPGYTYEQYF. As DNA, the CDR3 is TGCGCCAGCAGCCAGCAACCGGGATATACCTACGAGCAGTACTTC.

This clonotype was seen a few times. The chain couples TRBV10-3 to TRBJ1-2; D unclear. Germline CDR1 reads ENHRY; CDR2 reads SYGVKD. V lost 3 bases and J lost 7, with 12 bases in between. The CDR3 covers 13 residues. CDR3 region: CAISESTDGGYTF. As DNA, the CDR3 is TGTGCCATCAGTGAATCAACCGACGGTGGCTACACCTTC.

This clonotype has only a few counts. The chain combines TRBV20-1 with TRBJ1-1; 7 nucleotides line up with TRBD1. Germline CDR1 reads DFQATT; CDR2 reads SNEGSKA (reference sequence). V dropped 6 bases and J dropped 3; count of bases not matched to a gene: 10. The CDR3 is 14 amino acids. CDR3 amino acids: CSATGADRHTEAFF. The CDR3 coding sequence is TGCAGTGCCACAGGGGCAGACAGGCACACTGAAGCTTTCTTT.

The rearrangement joins TRBV4-1 to TRBJ2-1, with TRBD2 matching 8 bases. The CDR3 extends over 17 amino acids. Germline V gene lookup returns CDR1 MGHRA and CDR2 YSYEKL. The V segment lost 2 bases and the J segment 8 bases; nucleotides outside the gene matches: 14. This CDR3 is CASSQLPGLAQRYEQFF. The CDR3 coding sequence is TGCGCCAGCAGCCAATTACCCGGACTAGCCCAACGTTATGAGCAGTTCTTC.

This chain connects TRBV25-1 to TRBJ2-5; D possibly corresponds to TRBD2 (5 bases). The germline CDR1 and CDR2 sequences are MGHDK and SYGVNS. Trimming cost V 1 base and J 4 bases, with 13 bases left between them. This CDR3 spans 15 amino acids. In nucleotides, the CDR3 is TGTGCCAGCAGTGAATGGAAGGGTGCGGGAGAGACCCAGTACTTC. It encodes CASSEWKGAGETQYF.

The genes are TRBV15 and TRBJ2-5; D remains ambiguous. The V and J ends lost 0 bases and 5 bases respectively, with 10 bases between them. The CDR3 covers 14 residues. From germline, CDR1 is LNHNV and CDR2 YYDKDF (reference sequence). The CDR3 bases are TGTGCCACCAGCAGAGAGTCTAGGCGGGAGACCCAGTACTTC. Translating gives CATSRESRRETQYF.

This clonotype has ten or more counts. The V gene is TRBV20-1, the J gene TRBJ1-1, with D possibly being TRBD1 (6 bases). The CDR3 has 12 amino acids. The germline V gene has CDR1 DFQATT and CDR2 SNEGSKA (reference sequence). Deletions cut 8 bases from V and 0 bases from J, with 10 bases between. The CDR3 loop is CSPRTVNTEAFF. DNA for the CDR3: TGCAGTCCACGGACAGTGAACACTGAAGCTTTCTTT.

The chain uses TRBV12-3 or TRBV12-4 and TRBJ1-1; 10 bases are shared with TRBD1. The CDR3 length is 16 residues. After removal of 6 bases from V and 0 bases from J, the junction contained 7 bases not matched to a gene. The CDR3 bases are TGTGCCAGCAGCCCCGGACAGGGGGGGCTGAACACTGAAGCTTTCTTT. As protein: CASSPGQGGLNTEAFF.

This clonotype occurred a few times. The chain carries TRBV6-5 and TRBJ1-6; D not resolved. Germline CDR1 and CDR2: MNHEY and SVGAGI. The CDR3 covers 16 residues. The germline V and J ends were trimmed by 0 bases and 4 bases, with 10 bases remaining between them. The CDR3 is CASSYSSPFYNSPLHF. CDR3 sequence (DNA): TGTGCCAGCAGTTACTCGAGCCCATTTTATAATTCACCCCTCCACTTT.

This clonotype has a handful of counts. The CDR3 sequence: CASSLVRDRVSTDTQYF. The DNA for the CDR3 is TGCGCCAGCAGCTTGGTCCGGGACAGGGTTTCCACAGATACGCAGTATTTT. The chain has TRBV5-1 and TRBJ2-3; TRBD1 matches at 9 bases. The CDR3 spans 17 residues. From germline, CDR1 is SGHRS and CDR2 YFSETQ. V shed 0 bases and J 2 bases; nucleotides not matched to a gene: 7.

V usage is TRBV7-9 and J usage is TRBJ2-7, with D perhaps TRBD1 (6 bases). V was shortened by 5 bases and J by 1 base, with 12 bases between the two germline ends. The CDR3 sequence is 14 residues long. Per germline, CDR1 SEHNR and CDR2 FQNEAQ (reference sequence). The CDR3 sequence: CASSANQGSYEQYF. CDR3 bases: TGTGCCAGCAGCGCGAATCAGGGGTCCTACGAGCAGTACTTC.

The chain links TRBV12-3 or TRBV12-4 to TRBJ1-2, with D unresolved. Between the trimmed V and J ends, which lost 3 bases and 0 bases, there was a span of 8 bases. This CDR3 region has 14 residues. The CDR3 protein is CASSLGRSNYGYTF. CDR3 DNA sequence: TGTGCCAGCAGTTTGGGCAGGTCTAACTATGGCTACACCTTC.

The V call is TRBV20-1, the J call TRBJ2-7; D is perhaps TRBD1 (6 bases). CDR3 length: 15 residues. Germline values: CDR1 DFQATT, CDR2 SNEGSKA (reference sequence). CDR3 region: CSPRAVQGNRYEQYF. The CDR3 nucleotides read TGCAGCCCTCGAGCGGTACAGGGTAACAGATACGAGCAGTACTTC.

The DNA for the CDR3 is TGTGCCAGCAGTCATGACAGGGGGTCAATCTACGAGCAGTACTTC. It specifies CASSHDRGSIYEQYF. This chain connects TRBV6-1 to TRBJ2-7; TRBD1 aligns across 9 bases. The length of the CDR3 is 15 residues. V trimming: 5 bases; J trimming: 3 bases; junction bases outside the gene matches: 8. Germline V gene lookup returns CDR1 MNHNS and CDR2 SASEGT.

This clonotype was counted only a few times. This chain links TRBV7-8 with TRBJ2-1; D is possibly TRBD1 (6 bases). The CDR3 contains 14 residues. Looked up from germline, CDR1 is SGHVS and CDR2 is FQNEAQ. The V end lost 6 bases, the J end lost 7 bases, and 16 bases lay between the germline ends. DNA for the CDR3: TGTGCCAGCAGAACTAGGCAGGGGACGAATGAGCAGTTCTTC. Translation: CASRTRQGTNEQFF.